Given below is one TCR beta chain in context. Its specificity is not known. This sample was taken from a study of T cell responses to AZD1222 COVID-19 vaccine. Study results and limitations: The sample set comprised mostly white British donors with more females, and clonal diversity was possibly underestimated. Distributed over spike, vaccine-associated CD4 TCRs predominated at 160-218 and 743-854.

Assay: immunoSEQ multiplex PCR; the TCRdb copy retains only in-frame clones and omits some. Among over 100,000 clones listed, 90% were seen once. Germline V gene data show CDR1 as SGHDT and CDR2 as YYEEEE. This CDR3 is 15 amino acids long. V lost 3 bases, J lost 2 bases, and 6 bases stayed unmatched. This TCR was recovered from an adult in good health. The source material was peripheral blood, sampled on day 0 of AZD1222 vaccination. V and J are TRBV5-6 and TRBJ2-5; 8 nucleotides match TRBD1. The CDR3: CASSYGQGTQETQYF. The DNA of the CDR3 is TGTGCCAGCAGCTATGGACAGGGAACACAAGAGACCCAGTACTTC.